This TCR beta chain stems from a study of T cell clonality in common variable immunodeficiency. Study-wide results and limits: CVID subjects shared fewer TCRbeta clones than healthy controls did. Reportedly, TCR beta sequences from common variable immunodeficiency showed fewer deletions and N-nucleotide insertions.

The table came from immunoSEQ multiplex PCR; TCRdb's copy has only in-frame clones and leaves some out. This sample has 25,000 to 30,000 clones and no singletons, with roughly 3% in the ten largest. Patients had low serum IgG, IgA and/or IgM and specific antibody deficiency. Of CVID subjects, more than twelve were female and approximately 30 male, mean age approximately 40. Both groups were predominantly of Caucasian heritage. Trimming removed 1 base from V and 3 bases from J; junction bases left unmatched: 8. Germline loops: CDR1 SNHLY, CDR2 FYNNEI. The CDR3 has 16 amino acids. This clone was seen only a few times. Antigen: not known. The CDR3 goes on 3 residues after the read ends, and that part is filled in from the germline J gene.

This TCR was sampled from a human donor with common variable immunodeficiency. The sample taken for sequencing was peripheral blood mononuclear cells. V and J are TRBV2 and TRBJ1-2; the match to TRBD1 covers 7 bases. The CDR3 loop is CASSEEQGPGDYGYTF. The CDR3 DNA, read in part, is TGTGCCAGCAGTGAAGAACAGGGGCCGGGAGACTATGGC.